The clone carrying this T cell receptor (beta chain) was seen more than once but under ten times. What it recognizes is unknown. The sample comes from a study of blood T cells in healthy people across ages. General study results and limits: Measured against age, TCR beta diversity per million T cells decreased in a roughly linear manner. More naive CD4+ cells and higher diversity marked long-lived donors relative to aged donors.

Next came a second PCR, run for roughly 6 to 11 cycles, which used a sample-barcoded 5' primer along with a J-beta primer mix. From each sample, at least 3 million paired-end reads containing CDR3 were obtained. TCRdb passed the 5' RACE reads through MiXCR, listing each CDR3 protein once. Of more than 700,000 distinct CDR3 sequences listed, about 53% are singletons. The sequenced sample was blood. This sequence was found in a man at least 80 years old in good health.

CDR3 sequence (DNA): TGTGCCAGCAGCCAAGGCGGGGCGGGAGCTTTCTACGAGCAGTACTTC. This sequence encodes CASSQGGAGAFYEQYF. The gene calls are TRBV4-2 and TRBJ2-5, with 7 nucleotides matching TRBD2. The DNA end favors TRBJ2-7, so the J call may be wrong. Germline V gives CDR1 LGHNA, CDR2 YNFKEQ. The CDR3 has 16 amino acids.